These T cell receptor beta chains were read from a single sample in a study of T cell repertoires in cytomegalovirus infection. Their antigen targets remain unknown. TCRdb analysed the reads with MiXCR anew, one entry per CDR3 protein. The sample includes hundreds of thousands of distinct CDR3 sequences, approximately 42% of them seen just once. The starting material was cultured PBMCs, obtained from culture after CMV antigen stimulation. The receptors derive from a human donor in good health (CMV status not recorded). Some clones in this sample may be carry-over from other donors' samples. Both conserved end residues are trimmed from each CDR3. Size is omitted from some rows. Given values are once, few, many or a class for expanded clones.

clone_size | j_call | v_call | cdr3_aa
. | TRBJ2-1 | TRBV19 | ASSMRQGPNNEQF
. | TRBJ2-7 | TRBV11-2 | ASGSDSYEQY
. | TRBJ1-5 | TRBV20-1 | SASGGYSNQPQH
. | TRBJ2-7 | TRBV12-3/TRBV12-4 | ASSPEEAREQY
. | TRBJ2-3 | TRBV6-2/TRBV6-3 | ASRRPFPPDTQY
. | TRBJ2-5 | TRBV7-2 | ASSLVSVVGGPGTQY
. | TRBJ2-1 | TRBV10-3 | AIKAGGPSYNEQF
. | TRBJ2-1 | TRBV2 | ASSGVSGYNEQF
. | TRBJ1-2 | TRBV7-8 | ASSSGNIFGYT
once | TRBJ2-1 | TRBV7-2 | ASSSLAGKQF
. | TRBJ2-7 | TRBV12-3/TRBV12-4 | ASSWDRDYEQY
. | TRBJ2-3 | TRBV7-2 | ASSPDRPSTDTQY
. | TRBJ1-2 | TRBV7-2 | ASSQGQLLYGYT
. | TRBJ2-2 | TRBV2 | ASSEGWGQGSGELF
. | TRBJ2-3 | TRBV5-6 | ASSPTPTGTDTQY
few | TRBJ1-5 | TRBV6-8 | ASSDLRRFRQPQH
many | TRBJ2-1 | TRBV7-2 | ASSLVRGGNEQF
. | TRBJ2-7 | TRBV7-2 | ASTAPPKIHEQY
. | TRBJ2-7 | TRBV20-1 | SAFRDRDYEQY
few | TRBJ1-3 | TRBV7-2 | ASSLSNRGGVVANTIY
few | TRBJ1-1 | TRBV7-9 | ASSLDRGMNTEAF
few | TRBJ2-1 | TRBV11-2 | ASSLPASGGAEQF
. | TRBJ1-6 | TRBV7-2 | ASSTGNPEKSYNSPLH
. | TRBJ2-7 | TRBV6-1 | ASSTFRLAGGQSEQY
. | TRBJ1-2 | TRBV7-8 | ASSLEMAGFYGYT
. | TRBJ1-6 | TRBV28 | ASSYRTGANSPLH
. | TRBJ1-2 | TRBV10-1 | ASSVNRPNYGYT
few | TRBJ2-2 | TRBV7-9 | ASSFVGRLTGELF